The source of this TCR beta chain is a study of T cell repertoires in cytomegalovirus infection. About this clonotype: Its matching antigen is unknown. At one of its ends the junction is not consistent with the germline gene, which may arise from a read error.

Using its own MiXCR run on the reads, TCRdb lists one record per CDR3 protein. This table has roughly 570,000 distinct CDR3 sequences, under 45% appearing once. The CDR3 contains 14 residues. Germline lookup yields CDR1 MNHEY and CDR2 SVGEGT. This chain joins TRBV6-2 or TRBV6-3 and TRBJ2-2; D is unclear. The sample here was cultured PBMCs, taken from culture after CMV antigen stimulation. This sequence originates from a human donor in good health (CMV status not recorded). Some clones in this sample may be carry-over from other donors' samples. The CDR3 sequence is CASNYLTTAGELFF. For the CDR3, the DNA is TGTGCCAGCAATTACCTAACGACGGCCGGGGAGCTGTTTTTT.